This TCR beta chain was documented in a study of spatial heterogeneity in lung cancer. About this clonotype itself: Its antigen is unidentified. A much larger clone lies a single base off, so this may be a read error.

TCRdb re-called the 5' RACE reads through MiXCR, storing one row per CDR3 protein. Of around 910 distinct CDR3 sequences in the sample, about 16% are singletons; the top ten hold approximately 30%. CDR3 length: 14 amino acids. Trimming removed 6 bases at V and 3 bases at J, with 11 bases between. Looked up from germline, CDR1 is WSHSY and CDR2 is SAAADI. Time point: sample taken at primary tumor resection. Regarding the study as a whole: It was found that expanded intratumoral alpha and beta TCR counts tracked tumor mutation counts.

The origin of this receptor is a female donor with early-stage non-small cell lung cancer. This material consisted of lung tumor tissue, taken at surgery. This chain joins TRBV10-2 and TRBJ2-2; D is ambiguous. The CDR3 loop reads CASRARIHTGELFF. Here the CDR3 DNA reads TGCGCCAGCAGGGCAAGGATCCACACCGGGGAGCTGTTTTTT.